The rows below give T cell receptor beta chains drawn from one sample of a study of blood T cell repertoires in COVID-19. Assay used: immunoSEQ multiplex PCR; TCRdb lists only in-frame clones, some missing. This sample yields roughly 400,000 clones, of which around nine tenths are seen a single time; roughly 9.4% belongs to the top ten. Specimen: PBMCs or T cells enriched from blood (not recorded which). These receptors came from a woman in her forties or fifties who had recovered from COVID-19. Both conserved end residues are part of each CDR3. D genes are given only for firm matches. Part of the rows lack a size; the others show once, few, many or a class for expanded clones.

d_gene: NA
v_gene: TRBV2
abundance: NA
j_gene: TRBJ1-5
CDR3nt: TGTGCCAGCAGTGAACGGCAGGTGATTTATGGCAATCAGCCCCAGCATTTT
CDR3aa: CASSERQVIYGNQPQHF

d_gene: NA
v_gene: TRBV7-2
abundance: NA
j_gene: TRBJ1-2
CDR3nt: TGTGCCAGCAGTTATTATTTGACAGAATATGGCTACACCTTC
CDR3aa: CASSYYLTEYGYTF

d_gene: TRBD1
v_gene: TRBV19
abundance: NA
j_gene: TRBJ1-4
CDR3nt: TGTGCCAGTAATATCCGGACAGGTTCGGGATCCGGCGAAAAACTGTTTTTT
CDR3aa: CASNIRTGSGSGEKLFF

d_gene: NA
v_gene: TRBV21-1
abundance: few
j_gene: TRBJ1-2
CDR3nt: TGTGCCAGCAGCAACCGGGACAGGGGGACTTTTGGCTACACCTTC
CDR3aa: CASSNRDRGTFGYTF

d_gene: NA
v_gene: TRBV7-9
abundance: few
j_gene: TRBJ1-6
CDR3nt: TGTGCCAGCAGCACCAGGGGCCGGAGCGGTAATTCACCCCTCCACTTT
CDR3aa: CASSTRGRSGNSPLHF

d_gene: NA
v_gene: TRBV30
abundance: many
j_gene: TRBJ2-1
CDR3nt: TGTGCCTGGAGTGCCGGGACTCCCGGTGAGCAGTTCTTC
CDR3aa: CAWSAGTPGEQFF

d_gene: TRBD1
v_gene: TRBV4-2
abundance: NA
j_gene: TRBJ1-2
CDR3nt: TGTGCCAGCAGCCAAGACCCAACCAGGGACAGTCATATTAACTATGGCTACACCTTC
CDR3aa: CASSQDPTRDSHINYGYTF

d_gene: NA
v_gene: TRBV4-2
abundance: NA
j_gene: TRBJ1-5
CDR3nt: TGTGCCAGCAGCCAAGTTGAGGGGGTGAGCAATCAGCCCCAGCATTTT
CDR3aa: CASSQVEGVSNQPQHF

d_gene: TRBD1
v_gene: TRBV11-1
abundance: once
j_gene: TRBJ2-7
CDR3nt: TGTGCCAGCAGCTCTCCGGGACAGTCCTACGAGCAGTACTTC
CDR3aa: CASSSPGQSYEQYF

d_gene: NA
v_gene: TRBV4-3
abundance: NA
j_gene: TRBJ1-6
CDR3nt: TGCGCCAGCAGCCAAGATCTAAGCTCCTATAATTCACCCCTCCACTTT
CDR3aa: CASSQDLSSYNSPLHF

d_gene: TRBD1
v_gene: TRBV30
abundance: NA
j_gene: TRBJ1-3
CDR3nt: TGTGCCTGGAGCCAGGACAGGAAAAACACCATATATTTT
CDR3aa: CAWSQDRKNTIYF

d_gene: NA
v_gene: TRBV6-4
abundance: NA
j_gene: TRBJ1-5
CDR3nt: TGTGCCAGCAGTGACTCGTTTAGTGCAGGGGTTCATCAGCCCCAGCATTTT
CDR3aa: CASSDSFSAGVHQPQHF

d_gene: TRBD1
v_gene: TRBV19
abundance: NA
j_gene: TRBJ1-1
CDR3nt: TGTGCCAGTAGTCAGGGGACAGGGATATATTCTGAAGCTTTCTTT
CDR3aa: CASSQGTGIYSEAFF

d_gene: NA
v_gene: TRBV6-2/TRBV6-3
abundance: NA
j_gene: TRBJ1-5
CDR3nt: TGTGCCAGCAGTGGGGGTCGGACAGCTTATAGCAATCAGCCCCAGCATTTT
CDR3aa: CASSGGRTAYSNQPQHF

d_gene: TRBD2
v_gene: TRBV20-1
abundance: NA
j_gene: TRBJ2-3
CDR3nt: TGCAGTGCTAGAACGGGGGGGCCTAAGTATTTT
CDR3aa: CSARTGGPKYF

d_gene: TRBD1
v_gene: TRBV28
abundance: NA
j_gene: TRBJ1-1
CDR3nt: TGTGCCAGCAGCTCGTCAGGGGGGAACACTGAAGCTTTCTTT
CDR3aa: CASSSSGGNTEAFF

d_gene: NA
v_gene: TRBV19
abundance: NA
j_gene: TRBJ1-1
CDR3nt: TGTGCCAGTAGTAACCAGGGAATCCGGGAAGCTTTCTTT
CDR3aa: CASSNQGIREAFF

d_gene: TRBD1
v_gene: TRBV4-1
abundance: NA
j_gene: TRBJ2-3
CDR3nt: TGCGCCAGCAGCCAAGTGATCAGGACAGGGGAAATAGATACGCAGTATTTT
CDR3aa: CASSQVIRTGEIDTQYF

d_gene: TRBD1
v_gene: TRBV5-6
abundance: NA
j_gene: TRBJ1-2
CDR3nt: TGTGCCAGCAGCTTAGGGGACAGGTCATATGGCTACACCTTC
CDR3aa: CASSLGDRSYGYTF

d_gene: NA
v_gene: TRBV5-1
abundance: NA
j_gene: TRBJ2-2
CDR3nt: TGCGCCAGCAGCTGGGCCGGGAAGGGCAATAACGGGGAGCTGTTTTTT
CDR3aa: CASSWAGKGNNGELFF

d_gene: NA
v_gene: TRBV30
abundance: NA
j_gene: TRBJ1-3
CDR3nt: TGTGCCGGGCAGGGATCTGGAAACACCATATATTTT
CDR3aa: CAGQGSGNTIYF

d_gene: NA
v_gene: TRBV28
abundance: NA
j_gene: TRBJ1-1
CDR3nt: TGTGCCAGCAGAGGGTGGGCGGGCCCGAACACTGAAGCTTTCTTT
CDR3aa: CASRGWAGPNTEAFF

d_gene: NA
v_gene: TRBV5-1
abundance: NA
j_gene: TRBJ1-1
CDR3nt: TGCGCCAGCAGCTTCGGACAGATGAACACTGAAGCTTTCTTT
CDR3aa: CASSFGQMNTEAFF

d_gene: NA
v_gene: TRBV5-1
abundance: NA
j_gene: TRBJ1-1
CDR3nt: TGCGCCAGCAGCTTGGATCCTGTGAACACTGAAGCTTTCTTT
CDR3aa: CASSLDPVNTEAFF

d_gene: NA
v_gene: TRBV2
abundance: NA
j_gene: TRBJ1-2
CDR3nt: TGTGCCAGCAGCGCCGTTTATGGCAATGGCTACACCTTC
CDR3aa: CASSAVYGNGYTF

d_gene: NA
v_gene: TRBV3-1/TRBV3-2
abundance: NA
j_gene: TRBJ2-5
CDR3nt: TGTGCCAGCAGCCAAGATGCAGGCCCCGGCCAGACCCAGTACTTC
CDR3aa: CASSQDAGPGQTQYF

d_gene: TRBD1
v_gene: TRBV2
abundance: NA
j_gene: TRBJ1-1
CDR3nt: TGTGCCAGCAGTGTCCCGAGGGGGCAGAGCATGAACACTGAAGCTTTCTTT
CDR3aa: CASSVPRGQSMNTEAFF

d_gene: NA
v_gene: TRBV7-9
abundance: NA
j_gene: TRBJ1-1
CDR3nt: TGTGCCAGCAGGGACAGCGAGAACACTGAAGCTTTCTTT
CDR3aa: CASRDSENTEAFF

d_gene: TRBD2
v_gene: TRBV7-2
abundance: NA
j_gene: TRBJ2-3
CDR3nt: TGTGCCAGCAGCTCCTCGCCAGCGGGGGGGCTCGGCACAGATACGCAGTATTTT
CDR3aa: CASSSSPAGGLGTDTQYF

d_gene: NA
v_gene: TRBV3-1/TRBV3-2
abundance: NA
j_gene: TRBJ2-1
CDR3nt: TGTGCCAGCAGCCAAGCGGGAGGAGGGGGGCACAATGAGCAGTTCTTC
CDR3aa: CASSQAGGGGHNEQFF

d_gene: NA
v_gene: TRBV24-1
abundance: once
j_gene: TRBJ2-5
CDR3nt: TGTGCCACCAGTGGCTGGGACCAAGGGGGATTAGAGACCCAGTACTTC
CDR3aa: CATSGWDQGGLETQYF

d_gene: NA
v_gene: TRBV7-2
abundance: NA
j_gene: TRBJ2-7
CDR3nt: TGTGCCAGCAGCTATCAGGGGATCCACGAGCAGTACTTC
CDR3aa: CASSYQGIHEQYF

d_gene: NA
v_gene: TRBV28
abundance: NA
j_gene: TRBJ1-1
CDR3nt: TGTGCCAGCAGTTTCGTAACCACGGGCACTGAAGCTTTCTTT
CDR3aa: CASSFVTTGTEAFF

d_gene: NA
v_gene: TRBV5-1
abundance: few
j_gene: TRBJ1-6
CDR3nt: TGCGCCAGCAGCTTGGGGTCCGGAGGGTCGGATTCACCCCTCCACTTT
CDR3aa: CASSLGSGGSDSPLHF

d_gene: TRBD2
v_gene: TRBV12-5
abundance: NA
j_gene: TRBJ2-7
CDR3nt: TGTGTTAGCGGGGATAGTCTCTACGAGCAGTACTTC
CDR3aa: CVSGDSLYEQYF

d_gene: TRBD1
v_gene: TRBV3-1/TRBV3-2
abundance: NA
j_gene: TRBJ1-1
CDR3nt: TGTGCCAGCAGCCAAAGCACCGGGACAGGGGCGGTGAACACTGAAGCTTTCTTT
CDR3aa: CASSQSTGTGAVNTEAFF

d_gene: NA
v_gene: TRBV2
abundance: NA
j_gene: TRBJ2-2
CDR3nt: TGTGCCAGCAGTCCCCTTATATCCGGGGAGCTGTTTTTT
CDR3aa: CASSPLISGELFF

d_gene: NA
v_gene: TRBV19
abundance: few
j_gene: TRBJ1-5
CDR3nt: TGTGCCAGCCAATCATCCCCGGGAAGCAATCAGCCCCAGCATTTT
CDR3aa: CASQSSPGSNQPQHF

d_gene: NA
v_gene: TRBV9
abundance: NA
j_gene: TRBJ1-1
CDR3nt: TGTGCCAGCAGCGTAGTCAGGGGCATGAACACTGAAGCTTTCTTT
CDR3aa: CASSVVRGMNTEAFF

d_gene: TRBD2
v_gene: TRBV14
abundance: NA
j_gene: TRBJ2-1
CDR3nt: TGTGCCAGCAGCCCCCTGGGGGGGACGATTGAGCAGTTCTTC
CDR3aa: CASSPLGGTIEQFF

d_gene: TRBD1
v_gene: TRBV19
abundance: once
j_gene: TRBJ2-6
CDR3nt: TGTGCCACTAGGACAGGGGGCCTTTCTGGGGCCAACGTCCTGACTTTC
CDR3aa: CATRTGGLSGANVLTF

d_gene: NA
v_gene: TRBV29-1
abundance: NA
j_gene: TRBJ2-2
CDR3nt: TGCAGCGTTGCAGAGGGGACTTCCACCGGGGAGCTGTTTTTT
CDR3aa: CSVAEGTSTGELFF

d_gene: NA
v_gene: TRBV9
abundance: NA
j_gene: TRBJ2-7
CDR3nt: TGTGCCAGCAGCGTGGGGCAGGGTGCTTTCTACGAGCAGTACTTC
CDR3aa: CASSVGQGAFYEQYF

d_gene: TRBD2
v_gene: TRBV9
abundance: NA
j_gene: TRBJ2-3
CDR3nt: TGTGCCAGCAGCCCCCGGGGACTAGCGGGAGAAGATACGCAGTATTTT
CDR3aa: CASSPRGLAGEDTQYF

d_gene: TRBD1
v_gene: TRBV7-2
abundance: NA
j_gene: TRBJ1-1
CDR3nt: TGTGCCAGCAGCTCCTACAGGGGATTAGCTTTCTTT
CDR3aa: CASSSYRGLAFF

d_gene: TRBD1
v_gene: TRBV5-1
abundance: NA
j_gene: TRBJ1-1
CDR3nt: TGCGCCAGCAGCTTGGTAGGGACAGGTGGGGTCACTGAAGCTTTCTTT
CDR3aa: CASSLVGTGGVTEAFF

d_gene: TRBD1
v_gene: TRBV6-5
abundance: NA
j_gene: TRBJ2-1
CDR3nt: TGTGCCAGCAGTTATGGGAGGGGGACAGGGGAGTTCTTC
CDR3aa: CASSYGRGTGEFF

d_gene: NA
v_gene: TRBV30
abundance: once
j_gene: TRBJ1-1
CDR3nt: TGTGCCTGGACCCCCCAGGGGAACACTGAAGCTTTCTTT
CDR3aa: CAWTPQGNTEAFF

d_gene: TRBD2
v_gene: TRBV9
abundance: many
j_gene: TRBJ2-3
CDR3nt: TGTGCCAGCAGCCCAACAAGGACCCCCCGTACTAGCGGGAGATTATCAGATACGCAGTATTTT
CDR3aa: CASSPTRTPRTSGRLSDTQYF

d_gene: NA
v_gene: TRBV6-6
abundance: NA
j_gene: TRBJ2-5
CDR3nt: TGTGCCAGCAGTTTCCCCACCGGACATCAAGAGACCCAGTACTTC
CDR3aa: CASSFPTGHQETQYF

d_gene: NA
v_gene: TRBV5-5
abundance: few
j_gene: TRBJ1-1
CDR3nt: TGTGCCAGCAGCTTCGAACAGGCGACCTCGAACACTGAAGCTTTCTTT
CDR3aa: CASSFEQATSNTEAFF

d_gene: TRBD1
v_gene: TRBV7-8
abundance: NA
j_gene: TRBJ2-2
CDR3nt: TGTGCCAGCTCCGTCTTCCGGGACAGGGGGTGGGTCTTTCGTAGTACCGGGGAGCTGTTTTTT
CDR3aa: CASSVFRDRGWVFRSTGELFF

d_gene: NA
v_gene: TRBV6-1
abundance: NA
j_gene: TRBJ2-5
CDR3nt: TGTGCCAGCAGTGAAGTGGTTGGTACCGCGGAGACCCAGTACTTC
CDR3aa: CASSEVVGTAETQYF

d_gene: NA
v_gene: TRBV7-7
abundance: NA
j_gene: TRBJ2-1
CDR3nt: TGTGCTAGCAGCTTAGGAACAGAGTACAATGAGCAGTTCTTC
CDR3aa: CASSLGTEYNEQFF

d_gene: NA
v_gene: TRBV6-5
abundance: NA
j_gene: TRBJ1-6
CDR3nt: TGTGCCAGCAGGACCTACTTGGAGGGTAATTCACCCCTCCACTTT
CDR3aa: CASRTYLEGNSPLHF